This T cell receptor (beta chain) is drawn from a study of identical twins. Study-wide findings and caveats: Reduced insertions were recorded for abundant cord blood beta clonotypes, with no such pattern in memory repertoires. The models systematically underestimated how much out-of-frame TCR alpha was shared in monozygotic twins.

The germline V gene has CDR1 MNHEY and CDR2 SVGAGI. With V trimmed by 4 bases and J by 1 base, 4 bases remained unmatched. The CDR3 sequence is 16 residues long. TCRdb used MiXCR to reprocess the 5' RACE reads, holding one entry per CDR3 protein. The sample includes 600,000 to 700,000 distinct CDR3 sequences, over 20% of them seen just once. This clonotype was observed a few times. Its antigen is unidentified. These same data were also listed under a study on T cells expressing NK-cell markers. This second study notes: Dominant NKG2C+ clonotype frequencies of roughly 1.0-8% of CD8+ T cells were measured in more than 5 donors. Where a handful of donors were concerned, these clonotypes also led the CD3+CD56-NKG2C+ fraction.

The rearrangement uses TRBV6-5 and TRBJ2-6; 7 nucleotides agree with TRBD1. The receptor's source is a woman aged 18-29 years in good health. The sample consisted of PBMCs. The CDR3 protein is CASSSDRISGANVLTF. For the CDR3, the DNA is TGTGCCAGCAGTTCGGACAGGATTTCTGGGGCCAACGTCCTGACTTTC.